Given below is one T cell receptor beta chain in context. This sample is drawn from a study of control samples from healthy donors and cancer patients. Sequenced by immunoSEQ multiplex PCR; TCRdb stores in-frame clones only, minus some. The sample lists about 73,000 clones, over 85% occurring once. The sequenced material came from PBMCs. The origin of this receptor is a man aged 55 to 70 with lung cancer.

DNA for the CDR3: TGTGCCAGCAGCGGGGGTGGACAGCTTGCCTATGGCTACACCTTC. Its protein product is CASSGGGQLAYGYTF. The rearrangement joins TRBV9 to TRBJ1-2; D is perhaps TRBD1 (6 bases). The germline V gene encodes CDR1 SGDLS and CDR2 YYNGEE. V lost 3 bases, J lost 4 bases, and 16 bases lay in between. This CDR3 spans 15 amino acids.